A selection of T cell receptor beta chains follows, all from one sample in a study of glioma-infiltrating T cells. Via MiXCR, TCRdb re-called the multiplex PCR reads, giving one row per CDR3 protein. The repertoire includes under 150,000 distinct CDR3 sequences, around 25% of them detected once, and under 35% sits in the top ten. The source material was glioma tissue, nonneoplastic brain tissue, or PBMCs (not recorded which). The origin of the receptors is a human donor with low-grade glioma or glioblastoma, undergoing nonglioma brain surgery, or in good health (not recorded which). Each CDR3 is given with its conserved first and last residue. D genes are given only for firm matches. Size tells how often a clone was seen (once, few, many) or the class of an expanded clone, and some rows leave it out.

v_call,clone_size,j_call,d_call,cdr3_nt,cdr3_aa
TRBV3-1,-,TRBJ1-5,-,TGTGCCAGCAGCCAAGGGGAGCAGCCCCAGCATTTT,CASSQGEQPQHF
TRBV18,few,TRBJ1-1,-,TGTGCCAGCTCACCACAGGGACGTTGGTCGGCTGAAGCTTTCTTT,CASSPQGRWSAEAFF
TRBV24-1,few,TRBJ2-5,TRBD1,TGTGCCACCAGTGAACAGGGGGCGAGGTACCAAGAGACCCAGTACTTC,CATSEQGARYQETQYF
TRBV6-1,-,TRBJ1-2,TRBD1,TGTGCCAGCAGCCCGGACAGGGCGGCTAACTATGGCTACACCTTC,CASSPDRAANYGYTF
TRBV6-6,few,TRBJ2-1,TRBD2,TGTGCCAGCAGTTACCCTCTTAGCGGGGCCTACAATGAGCAGTTCTTC,CASSYPLSGAYNEQFF
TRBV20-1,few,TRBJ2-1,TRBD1,TGCATGGCGGGCAGGGGGCGGAATGAGCAGTTCTTC,CMAGRGRNEQFF
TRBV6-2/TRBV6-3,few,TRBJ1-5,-,TGTGCCAGCAGTCGTGGACAGATTAGCAATCAGCCCCAGCATTTT,CASSRGQISNQPQHF
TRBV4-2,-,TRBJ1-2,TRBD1,TGTGCCAGCAGCCACAACCCGGGAGCAGGGGGCGACTATGGCTACACCTTC,CASSHNPGAGGDYGYTF
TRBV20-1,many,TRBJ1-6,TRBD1,TGCAGTGCTAGCAGACAGGGGGCGAATTCACCCCTCCACTTT,CSASRQGANSPLHF
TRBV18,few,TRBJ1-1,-,TGTGCCAGCTCACCGGGACTCCTGGGGACTGAAGCTTTCTTT,CASSPGLLGTEAFF